This T cell receptor (beta chain) was documented in a study of T-cell memory formation after mild COVID-19. Study as a whole: Largely, TCR clusters stayed within a single donor.

CDR1 and CDR2 from the germline V gene are LGHNA and YSLEER. This CDR3 has 16 residues. The junction had 11 bases not matched to a gene; V was cut back by 5 bases and J by 9 bases. TCRdb re-derived calls from the 5' RACE reads in MiXCR, one entry per CDR3 protein. The sample holds 250,000 to 300,000 distinct CDR3 sequences, roughly 17% seen once. This clonotype appeared many times. Its antigen is unidentified. Findings and caveats of the study: Among contracting clones, CD4+ were mainly CM/EM and CD8+ enriched in EMRA.

This chain uses TRBV4-3 with TRBJ1-6, with 9 bases fitting TRBD1. The sequencing sample was made of PBMCs or a T cell subset sorted from them (not recorded which). The receptor was isolated from a man younger than 35 who had mild COVID-19 (a few samples of this study predate the infection). Cell type and time point are not known. The CDR3 spells CASSSAFPGQGSPLHF. The CDR3 DNA reads as TGCGCCAGCAGCTCAGCATTCCCGGGACAGGGTTCACCCCTCCACTTT.